This record covers a single T cell receptor beta chain. The sample comes from a study of blood T cell repertoires in COVID-19. V gave up 6 bases and J gave up 3 bases, with 7 bases separating them. The germline CDR1 and CDR2 sequences are SGDLS and YYNGEE. CDR3 length equals 12 residues. Here immunoSEQ multiplex PCR was the method, and the copy in TCRdb shows in-frame clones only, minus some. The sample includes under 250,000 clones, approximately 88% seen only once; the top ten take about 3.5%. The J gene is TRBJ2-1, the V gene TRBV9; D gene uncertain. The sequencing sample was made of PBMCs or T cells enriched from blood (not recorded which). The clonotype originates from a woman aged 25 to 39 who had been exposed to COVID-19. CDR3 nucleotide sequence: TGTGCCAGCAAGCAGGACTACAATGAGCAGTTCTTC. Its translation: CASKQDYNEQFF.